This record covers a single TCR beta chain. This sample was taken from a study of blood T cell repertoires in COVID-19. Study context: Acute and convalescent COVID-19 samples came from the United States, Italy and Spain.

In germline, CDR1 is MNHEY, CDR2 SVGAGI. The V and J ends lost 6 bases and 5 bases, in that order; junction bases with no gene match: 8. This CDR3 has 15 amino acids. Sequencing was performed with immunoSEQ multiplex PCR; in TCRdb, only in-frame clones are kept and a portion is missing. Here the sample spans hundreds of thousands of clones, around nine tenths being singletons. The chain recombines TRBV6-5 with TRBJ2-1; 9 bases line up with TRBD2. The receptor was isolated from a man aged 40-55 years with acute or convalescent COVID-19. Material for sequencing was peripheral blood. CDR3 sequence (DNA): TGTGCCAGCAGCTCCGGGACTAGCCGTCACAATGAGCAGTTCTTC. This gives the protein CASSSGTSRHNEQFF.